The present TCR beta chain was sequenced within a study of T cell repertoires in cytomegalovirus infection. Study outcomes and limitations: HLA-C-restricted TCR beta clonotypes specific for CMV led the ex vivo response. Cumulative public TCR beta family frequency identified carriers of CMV plus the relevant HLA.

This clonotype was seen a few times. Its antigen is currently unknown. TCRdb called the reads again in MiXCR, with one record for every CDR3 protein. The sample holds a few hundred thousand distinct CDR3 sequences; 8% to 9.5% are singletons and the top ten take approximately 4.7%. The sequenced material came from PBMCs. The source is a human donor in good health (CMV status not recorded). Some clones in this sample may be carry-over from other donors' samples.

The CDR3 nucleotides read TGTGCCAGCAGGGGAGGGGAGGGGGCAGAAACTGAAGCTTTCTTT. This sequence encodes CASRGGEGAETEAFF. The J gene is TRBJ1-1, the V gene TRBV11-2; 7 nucleotides line up with TRBD1. After removal of 6 bases from V and 5 bases from J, the junction contained 12 bases not matched to a gene. This CDR3 has 15 residues. The V gene's germline CDR1 is SGHAT and CDR2 FQNNGV. The whole variable domain, remainder taken from reference TRBV11-2 and TRBJ1-1, is EAGVAQSPRYKIIEKRQSVAFWCNPISGHATLYWYQQILGQGPKLLIQFQNNGVVDDSQLPKDRFSAERLKGVDSTLKIQPAKLEDSAVYLCASRGGEGAETEAFFGQGTRLTVV.